This TCR beta chain is from a study of cytomegalovirus exposure and HLA in healthy donors. Study-wide results and limits: Data from an earlier analysis indicated that most TCR beta V segments were productive either about 90% or about 30% of the time. Indistinguishable V segments such as TRBV6-2 and TRBV6-3 were excluded. Later analysis identified a missense DCLRE1C variant that was linked to TCR beta V- and J-gene trimming.

PCR involved 60 Vbeta and 13 Jbeta primers. Generated by immunoSEQ multiplex PCR, the TCRdb table keeps only in-frame clones and is missing some. This sample carries some 140,000 clones, 82% of them seen once, and the ten largest clones take just over 8%. Details on this clone: Its specificity is unknown.

V shed 0 bases, J shed 5 bases, and the junction held 7 bases outside the gene matches. This CDR3 has 17 amino acids. CDR1 SGHTA and CDR2 FQGTGA come from the germline V gene. Input material: PBMCs. The genes are TRBV7-3 and TRBJ2-1; 10 bases are a match to TRBD2. The TCR was taken from a woman between 45 and 65 years old in good health and CMV-seropositive. CDR3 sequence reads: CASSLTSGGTLDNEQFF. The CDR3 nucleotides read TGTGCCAGCAGCTTAACTAGCGGGGGGACGTTGGACAATGAGCAGTTCTTC.